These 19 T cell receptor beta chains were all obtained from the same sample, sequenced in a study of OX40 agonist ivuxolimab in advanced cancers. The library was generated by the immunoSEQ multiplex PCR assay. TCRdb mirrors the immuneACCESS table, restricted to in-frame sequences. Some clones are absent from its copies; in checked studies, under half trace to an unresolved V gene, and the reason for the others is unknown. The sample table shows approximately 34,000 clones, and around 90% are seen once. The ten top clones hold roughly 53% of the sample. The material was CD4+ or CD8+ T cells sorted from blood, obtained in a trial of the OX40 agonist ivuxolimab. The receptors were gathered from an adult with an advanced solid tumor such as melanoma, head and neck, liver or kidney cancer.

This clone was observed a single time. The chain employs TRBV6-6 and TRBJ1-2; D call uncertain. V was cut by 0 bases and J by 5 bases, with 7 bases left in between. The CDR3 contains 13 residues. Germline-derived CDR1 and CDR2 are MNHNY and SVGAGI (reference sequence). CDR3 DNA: TGTGCCAGCAGTTACTCACCCGGGTATGGCTACACCTTC. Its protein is CASSYSPGYGYTF.

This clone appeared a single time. For the CDR3, the DNA is TGTGCCAGCAGCTCGGAGGTGGAAGCGGGAAACACCATATATTTT. Protein: CASSSEVEAGNTIYF. The chain is built from TRBV13 and TRBJ1-3; D unclear. CDR3 length: 15 amino acids. Trimming took 4 bases from V and 4 from J, leaving 14 bases between them. The germline gives CDR1 PRHDT, CDR2 FYEKMQ (reference sequence). Complete variable domain (other parts from reference TRBV13 and TRBJ1-3): AAGVIQSPRHLIKEKRETATLKCYPIPRHDTVYWYQQGPGQDPQFLISFYEKMQSDKGSIPDRFSAQQFSDYHSELNMSSLELGDSALYFCASSSEVEAGNTIYFGEGSWLTVV.

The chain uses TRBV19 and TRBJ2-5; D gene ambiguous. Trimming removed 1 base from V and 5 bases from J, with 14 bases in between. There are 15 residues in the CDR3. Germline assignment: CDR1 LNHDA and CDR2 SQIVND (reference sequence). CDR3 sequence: CASSIGSGFWETQYF. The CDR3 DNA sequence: TGTGCCAGTAGTATAGGGTCAGGCTTTTGGGAGACCCAGTACTTC.

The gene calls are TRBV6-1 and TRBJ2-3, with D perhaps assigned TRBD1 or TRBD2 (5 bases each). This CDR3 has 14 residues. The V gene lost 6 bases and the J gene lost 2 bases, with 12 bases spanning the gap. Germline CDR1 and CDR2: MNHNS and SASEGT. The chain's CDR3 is CASRLGRDTDTQYF. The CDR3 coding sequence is TGTGCCAGCAGGCTGGGACGAGACACAGATACGCAGTATTTT.

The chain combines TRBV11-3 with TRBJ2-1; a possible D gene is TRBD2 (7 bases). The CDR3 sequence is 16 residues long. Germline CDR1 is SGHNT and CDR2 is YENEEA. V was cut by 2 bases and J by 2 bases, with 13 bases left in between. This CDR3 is CASSLNPGGAYNEQFF. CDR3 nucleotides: TGTGCCAGCAGCTTAAACCCGGGGGGCGCCTACAATGAGCAGTTCTTC.

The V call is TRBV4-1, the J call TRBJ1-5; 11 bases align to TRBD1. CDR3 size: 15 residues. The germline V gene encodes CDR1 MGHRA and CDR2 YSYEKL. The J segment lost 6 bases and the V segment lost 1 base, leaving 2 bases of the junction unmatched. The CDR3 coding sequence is TGCGCCAGCAGCCAAGGGACAGGGGGCTCTCAGCCCCAGCATTTT. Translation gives CASSQGTGGSQPQHF.

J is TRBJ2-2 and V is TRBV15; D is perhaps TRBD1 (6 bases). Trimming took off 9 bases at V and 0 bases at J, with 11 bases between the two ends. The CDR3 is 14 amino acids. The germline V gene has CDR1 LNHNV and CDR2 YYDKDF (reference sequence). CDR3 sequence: CATLDSSNTGELFF. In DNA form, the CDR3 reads TGTGCCACGTTGGACAGTTCGAACACCGGGGAGCTGTTTTTT.

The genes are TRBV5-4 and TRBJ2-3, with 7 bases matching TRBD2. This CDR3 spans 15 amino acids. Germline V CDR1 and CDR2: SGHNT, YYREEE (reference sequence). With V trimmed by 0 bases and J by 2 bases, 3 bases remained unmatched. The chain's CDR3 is CASSLERGSTDTQYF. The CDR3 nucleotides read TGTGCCAGCAGCTTGGAGCGGGGATCCACAGATACGCAGTATTTT.

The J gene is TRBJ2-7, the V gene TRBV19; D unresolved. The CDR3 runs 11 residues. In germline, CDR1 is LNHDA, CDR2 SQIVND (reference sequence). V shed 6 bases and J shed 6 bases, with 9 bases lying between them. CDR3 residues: CASRGAAEQYF. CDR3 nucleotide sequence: TGTGCCAGTAGGGGTGCCGCCGAGCAGTACTTC.

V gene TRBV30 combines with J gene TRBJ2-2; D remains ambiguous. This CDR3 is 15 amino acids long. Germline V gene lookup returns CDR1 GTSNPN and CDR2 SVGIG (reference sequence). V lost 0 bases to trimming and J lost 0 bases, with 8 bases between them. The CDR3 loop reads CAWSVWDTNTGELFF. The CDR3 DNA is TGTGCCTGGAGTGTTTGGGATACGAACACCGGGGAGCTGTTTTTT.

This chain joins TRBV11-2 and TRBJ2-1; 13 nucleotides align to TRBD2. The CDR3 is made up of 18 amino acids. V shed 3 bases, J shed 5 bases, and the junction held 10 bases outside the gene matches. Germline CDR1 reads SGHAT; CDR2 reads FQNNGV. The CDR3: CASSLTRLAGGYNNEQFF. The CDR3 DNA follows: TGTGCCAGCAGCTTGACCCGACTAGCGGGGGGATATAACAATGAGCAGTTCTTC. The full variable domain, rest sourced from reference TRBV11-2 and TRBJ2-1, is EAGVAQSPRYKIIEKRQSVAFWCNPISGHATLYWYQQILGQGPKLLIQFQNNGVVDDSQLPKDRFSAERLKGVDSTLKIQPAKLEDSAVYLCASSLTRLAGGYNNEQFFGPGTRLTVL.

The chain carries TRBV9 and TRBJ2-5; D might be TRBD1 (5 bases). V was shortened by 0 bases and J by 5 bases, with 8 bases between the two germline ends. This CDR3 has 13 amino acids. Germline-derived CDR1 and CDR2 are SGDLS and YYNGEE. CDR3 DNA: TGTGCCAGCAGCGTAGAGGGGTCGGAGACCCAGTACTTC. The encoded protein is CASSVEGSETQYF. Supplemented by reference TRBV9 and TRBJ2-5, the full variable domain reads DSGVTQTPKHLITATGQRVTLRCSPRSGDLSVYWYQQSLDQGLQFLIQYYNGEERAKGNILERFSAQQFPDLHSELNLSSLELGDSALYFCASSVEGSETQYFGPGTRLLVL.

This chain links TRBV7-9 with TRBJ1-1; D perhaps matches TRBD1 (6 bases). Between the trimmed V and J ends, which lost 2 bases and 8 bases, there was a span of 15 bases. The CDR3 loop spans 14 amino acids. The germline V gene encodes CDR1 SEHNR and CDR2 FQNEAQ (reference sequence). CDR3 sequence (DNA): TGTGCCAGCAGCTTATCAGGGGATGAGCGGGAAGCTTTCTTT. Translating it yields CASSLSGDEREAFF. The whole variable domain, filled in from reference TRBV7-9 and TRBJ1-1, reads DTGVSQNPRHKITKRGQNVTFRCDPISEHNRLYWYRQTLGQGPEFLTYFQNEAQLEKSRLLSDRFSAERPKGSFSTLEIQRTEQGDSAMYLCASSLSGDEREAFFGQGTRLTVV.

Here the CDR3 DNA reads TGTGCCAGCAGCTTAACCGCCGACAAAGGCTCACCCCTCCACTTT. Translated, it gives CASSLTADKGSPLHF. The chain links TRBV7-3 to TRBJ1-6; D remains ambiguous. Trimming left V 0 bases short and J 10 bases short, with 13 bases between. This CDR3 spans 15 amino acids. Germline V gene sequence: CDR1 SGHTA, CDR2 FQGTGA.

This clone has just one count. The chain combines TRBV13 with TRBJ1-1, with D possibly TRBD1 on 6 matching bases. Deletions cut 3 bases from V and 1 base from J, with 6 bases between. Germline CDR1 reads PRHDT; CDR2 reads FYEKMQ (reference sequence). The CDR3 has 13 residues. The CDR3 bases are TGTGCCAGCAGCTTGACAGGGAACACTGAAGCTTTCTTT. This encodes CASSLTGNTEAFF.

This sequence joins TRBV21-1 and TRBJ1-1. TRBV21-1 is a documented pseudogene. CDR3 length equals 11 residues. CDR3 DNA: TGTGCCAGCACCCCCCGCACTGAAGCTTTCTTT. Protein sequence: CASTPRTEAFF.

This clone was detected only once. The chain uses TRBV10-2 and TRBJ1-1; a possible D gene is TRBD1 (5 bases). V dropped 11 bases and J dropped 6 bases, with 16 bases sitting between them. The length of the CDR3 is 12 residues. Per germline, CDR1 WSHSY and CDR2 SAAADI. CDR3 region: CAAGTVGAEAFF. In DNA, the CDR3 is TGCGCCGCAGGGACCGTGGGCGCTGAAGCTTTCTTT.

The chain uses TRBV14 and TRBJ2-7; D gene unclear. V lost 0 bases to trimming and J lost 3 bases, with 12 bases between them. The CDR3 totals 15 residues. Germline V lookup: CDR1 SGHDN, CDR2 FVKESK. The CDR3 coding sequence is TGTGCCAGCAGCCAAGAACAGTCCATTATCTACGAGCAGTACTTC. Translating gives CASSQEQSIIYEQYF.

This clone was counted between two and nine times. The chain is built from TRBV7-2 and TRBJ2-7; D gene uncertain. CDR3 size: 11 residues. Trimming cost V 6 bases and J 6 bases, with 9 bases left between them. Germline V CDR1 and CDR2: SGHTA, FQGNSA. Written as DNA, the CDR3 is TGTGCCAGCAGTGAACTTGGCGAGCAGTACTTC. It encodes CASSELGEQYF.